This TCR beta chain was identified in a study of cytomegalovirus exposure and HLA in healthy donors. General study points: A list of more than 150 TCR beta chains associated with cytomegalovirus was given. Presence/absence analyses assumed roughly uniform sequencing depth across donors. Per a prior analysis, the majority of TCR beta V segments were productive roughly 90% or roughly 30% of the time.

The CDR3 runs 14 residues. CDR1 is MNHEY and CDR2 is SMNVEV in the germline V gene (reference sequence). The V and J ends lost 8 bases and 2 bases respectively, with 16 bases between them. Primers included in the PCR were 60 Vbeta and 13 Jbeta primers. The repertoire was sequenced with immunoSEQ multiplex PCR; TCRdb's copy has only in-frame clones and lacks some. There are approximately 130,000 clones in the sample; around 75% occur only once, and about 3% lies in the top ten. On this clone: Its antigen is unknown.

The receptor was isolated from a man aged 25-40 years in good health and CMV-seronegative. The V gene is TRBV27, the J gene TRBJ2-7; D unclear. What was sequenced was PBMCs. The CDR3 DNA is TGTGCCAGCGAGAGATTCGACATTACCTACGAGCAGTACTTC. Protein: CASERFDITYEQYF.